This TCR beta chain was sequenced during a study of CXCR3-negative and CXCR3-positive naive CD8 T cells. Preparation of TRB cDNA libraries relied on 5' RACE carrying UMI labels. TCRdb re-analyzed the 5' RACE reads; it lists each CDR3 protein once, without DNA. Its table lists about 5,800 distinct CDR3 sequences. This CDR3 is 14 amino acids long. The germline gives CDR1 MGHDK, CDR2 SYGVNS. Among CD8+ T cells, naive ones were CD45RO-CCR7+CD27+CD95-. Frequency places this clonotype as medium-sized (0.01 to 0.1%). The source is a human donor in good health. Some clones in this sample may be carry-over from other donors' samples. The chain recombines TRBV25-1 with TRBJ1-3; TCRdb's D gene call, TRBD1, goes unchecked for lack of DNA. The specimen sequenced was naive CXCR3- CD8+ T cells from blood. Subset of the sample: CD45RO-CCR7+CD27+CD95- naive CD8+ T cells lacking CXCR3 (TNR3-). CDR3 amino acids: CASRQGGAGNTIYF.